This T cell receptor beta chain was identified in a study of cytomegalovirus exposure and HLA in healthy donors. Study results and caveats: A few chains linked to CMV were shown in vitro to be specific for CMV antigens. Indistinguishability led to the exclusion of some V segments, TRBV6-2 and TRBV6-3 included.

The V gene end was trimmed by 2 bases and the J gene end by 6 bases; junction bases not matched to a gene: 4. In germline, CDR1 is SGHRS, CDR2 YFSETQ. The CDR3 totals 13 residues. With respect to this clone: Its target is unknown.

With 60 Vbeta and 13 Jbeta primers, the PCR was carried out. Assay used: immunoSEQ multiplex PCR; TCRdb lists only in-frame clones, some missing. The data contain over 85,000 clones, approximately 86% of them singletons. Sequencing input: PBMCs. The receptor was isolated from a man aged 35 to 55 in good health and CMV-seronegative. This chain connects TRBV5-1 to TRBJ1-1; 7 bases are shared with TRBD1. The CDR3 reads CASSLGGPPEAFF. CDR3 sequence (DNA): TGCGCCAGCAGCTTAGGGGGCCCCCCTGAAGCTTTCTTT.